The present TCR beta chain was sequenced within a study of regulatory T cells in long-lasting Graves disease. Findings and caveats of the study: Newly diagnosed Graves' patients had higher TCR diversity than persistent ones.

The CDR3 has 16 amino acids. The germline V gene encodes CDR1 SGDLS and CDR2 YYNGEE. Trimming removed 4 bases at V and 6 bases at J, with 20 bases between. Time point here: persistent/refractory GD, antithyroid drugs over 5 years with positive TRAb. The TCR library was made from RNA that had been extracted from PBMCs in TRIzol. CDR3-region Arm-PCR and iRepertoire HTBI primers produced the TCR beta libraries. TCRdb passed the multiplex PCR reads through MiXCR, listing each CDR3 protein once. This sample has approximately 360,000 distinct CDR3 sequences, with roughly 24% found just once. As to this clonotype: The antigen is not known.

V is TRBV9 and J is TRBJ2-1; a possible D gene is TRBD2 (6 bases). This sequence was found in a woman in her 40s with Graves disease. Sequencing was performed on peripheral blood mononuclear cells (PBMCs), taken when the disease was refractory, from a patient treated with antithyroid drugs. DNA for the CDR3: TGTGCCAGCAGCCCCCGGGGGAGCGCCTGGAGCAATGAGCAGTTCTTC. It is translated as CASSPRGSAWSNEQFF.